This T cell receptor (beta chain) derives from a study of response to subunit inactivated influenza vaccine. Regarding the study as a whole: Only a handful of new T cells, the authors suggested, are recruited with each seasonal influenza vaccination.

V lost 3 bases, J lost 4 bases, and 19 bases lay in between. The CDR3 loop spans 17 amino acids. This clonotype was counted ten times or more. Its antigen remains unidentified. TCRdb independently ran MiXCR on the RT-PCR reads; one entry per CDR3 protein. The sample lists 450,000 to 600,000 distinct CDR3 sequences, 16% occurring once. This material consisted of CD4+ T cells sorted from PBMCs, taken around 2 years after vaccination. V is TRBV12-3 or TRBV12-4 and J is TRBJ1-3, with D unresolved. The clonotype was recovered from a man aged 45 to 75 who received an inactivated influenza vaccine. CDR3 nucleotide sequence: TGTGCCAGCAGTTTTCTTCTCGGCCCAACCAAAGGAAACACCATATATTTT. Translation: CASSFLLGPTKGNTIYF.